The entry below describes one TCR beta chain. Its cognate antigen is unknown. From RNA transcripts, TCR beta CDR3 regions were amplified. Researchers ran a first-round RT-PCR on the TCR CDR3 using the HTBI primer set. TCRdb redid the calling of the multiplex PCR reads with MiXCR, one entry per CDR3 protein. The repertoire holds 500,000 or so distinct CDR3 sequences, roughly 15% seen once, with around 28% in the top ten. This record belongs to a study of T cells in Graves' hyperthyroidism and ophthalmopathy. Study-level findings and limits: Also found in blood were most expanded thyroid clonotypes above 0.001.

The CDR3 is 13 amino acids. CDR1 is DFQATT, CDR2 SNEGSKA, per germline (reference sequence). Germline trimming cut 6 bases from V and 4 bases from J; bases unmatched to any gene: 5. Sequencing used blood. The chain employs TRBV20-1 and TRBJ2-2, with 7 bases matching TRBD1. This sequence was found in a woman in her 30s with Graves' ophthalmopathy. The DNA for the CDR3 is TGCAGTGCCCAGGGACAGAGCACCGGGGAGCTGTTTTTT. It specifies CSAQGQSTGELFF.